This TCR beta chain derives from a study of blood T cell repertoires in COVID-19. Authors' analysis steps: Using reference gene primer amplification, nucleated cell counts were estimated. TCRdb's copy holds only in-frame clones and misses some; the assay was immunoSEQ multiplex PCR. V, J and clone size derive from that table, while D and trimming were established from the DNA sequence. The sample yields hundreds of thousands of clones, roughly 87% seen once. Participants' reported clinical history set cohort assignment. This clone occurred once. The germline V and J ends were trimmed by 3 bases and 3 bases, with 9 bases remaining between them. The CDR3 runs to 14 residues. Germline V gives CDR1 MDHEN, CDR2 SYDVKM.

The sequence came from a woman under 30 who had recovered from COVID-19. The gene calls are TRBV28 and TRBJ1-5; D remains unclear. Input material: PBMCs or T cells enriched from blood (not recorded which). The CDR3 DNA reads TGTGCCAGCAGTTTGTCGCAGTTCAATCAGCCCCAGCATTTT. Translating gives CASSLSQFNQPQHF.